This T cell receptor beta chain was sequenced in a study of control samples from healthy donors and cancer patients (dated by TCRdb to the early 2020s). Receptor amplification or capture employed the immunoSEQ multiplex PCR assay. Held by TCRdb, this immuneACCESS table contains in-frame sequences only and omits some clones. Under half of the omission traces to an unresolved V gene where checked; the cause of the rest is unknown. Counted in this sample were hundreds of thousands of clones; 75% to 95% of them appeared once. Roughly 6.4% of the sample lies in the top ten. Note on this clone: Which antigen it targets is not known. Per-nucleotide qualities are absent, and no much larger clonotype sits a single base away.

The germline V gene supplies CDR1 SGHTA and CDR2 FQGNSA. Spanning cysteine to phenylalanine, the CDR3 consists of 15 amino acids. The retained sequence is limited to the CDR3, 45 bases, with the frame set at the first base. V lost 6 bases and J lost 4 bases, and the count of bases not matched to a germline gene is 6. The sequenced sample was PBMCs. This chain joins TRBV7-2 to TRBJ2-1, and TRBD2 aligns with 10 junction nucleotides. This receptor was identified in a man aged 35-49 years with head and neck cancer. The sequence in DNA is TGTGCCAGCAGAACAGCGGGGGGGATATACAATGAGCAGTTCTTC. Its protein reads: CASRTAGGIYNEQFF.